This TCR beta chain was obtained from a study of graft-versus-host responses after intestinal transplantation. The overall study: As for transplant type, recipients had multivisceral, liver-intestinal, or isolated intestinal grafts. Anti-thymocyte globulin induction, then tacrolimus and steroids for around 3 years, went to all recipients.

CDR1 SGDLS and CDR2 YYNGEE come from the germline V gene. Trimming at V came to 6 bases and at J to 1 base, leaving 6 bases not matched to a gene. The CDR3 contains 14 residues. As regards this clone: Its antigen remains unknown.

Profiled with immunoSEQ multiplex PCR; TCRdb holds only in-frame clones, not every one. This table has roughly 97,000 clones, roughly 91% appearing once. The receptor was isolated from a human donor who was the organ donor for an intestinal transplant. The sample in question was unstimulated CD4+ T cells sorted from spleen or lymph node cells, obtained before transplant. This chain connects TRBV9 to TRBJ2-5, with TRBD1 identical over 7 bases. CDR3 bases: TGTGCCAGCAATCGACAGGGAGTCCAAGAGACCCAGTACTTC. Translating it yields CASNRQGVQETQYF.